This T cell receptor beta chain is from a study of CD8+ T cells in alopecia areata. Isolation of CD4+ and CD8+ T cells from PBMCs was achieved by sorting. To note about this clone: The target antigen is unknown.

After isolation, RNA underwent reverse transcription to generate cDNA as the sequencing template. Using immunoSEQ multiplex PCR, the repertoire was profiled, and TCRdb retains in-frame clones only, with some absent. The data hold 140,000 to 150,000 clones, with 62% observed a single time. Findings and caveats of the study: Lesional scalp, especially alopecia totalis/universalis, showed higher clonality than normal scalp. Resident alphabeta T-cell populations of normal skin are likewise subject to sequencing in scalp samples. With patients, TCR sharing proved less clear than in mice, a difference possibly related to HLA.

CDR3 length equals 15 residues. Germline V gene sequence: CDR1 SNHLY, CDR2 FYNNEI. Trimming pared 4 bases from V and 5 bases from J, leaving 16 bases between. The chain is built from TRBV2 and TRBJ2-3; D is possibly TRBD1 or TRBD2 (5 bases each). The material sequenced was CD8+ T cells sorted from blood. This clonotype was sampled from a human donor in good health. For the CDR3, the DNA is TGTGCCAGCAGTGTTGCCGGGACGGTAGTAGATACGCAGTATTTT. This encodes CASSVAGTVVDTQYF.